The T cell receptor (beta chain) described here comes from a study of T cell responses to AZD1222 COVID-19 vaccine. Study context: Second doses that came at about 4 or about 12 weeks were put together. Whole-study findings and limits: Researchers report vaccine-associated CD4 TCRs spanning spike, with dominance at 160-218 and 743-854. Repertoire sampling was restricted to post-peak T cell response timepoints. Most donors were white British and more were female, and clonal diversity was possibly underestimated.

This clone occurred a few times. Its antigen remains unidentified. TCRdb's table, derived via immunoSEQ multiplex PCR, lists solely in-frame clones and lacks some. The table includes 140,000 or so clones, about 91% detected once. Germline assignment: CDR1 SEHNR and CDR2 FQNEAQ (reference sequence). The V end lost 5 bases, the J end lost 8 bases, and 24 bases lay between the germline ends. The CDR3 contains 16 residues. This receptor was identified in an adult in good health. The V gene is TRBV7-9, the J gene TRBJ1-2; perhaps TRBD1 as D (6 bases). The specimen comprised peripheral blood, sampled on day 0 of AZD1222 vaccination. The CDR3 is CASSLNWDTSTGGYTF. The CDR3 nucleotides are TGTGCCAGCAGCCTTAACTGGGACACCTCAACGGGAGGCTACACCTTC.